The 11 T cell receptor beta chains given below trace back to one sample, sequenced in a study of vaccination effects on CD4 cells after COVID-19. The ViraFEST assay expanded antigen-specific CD4+ T cells with viral peptide pools before sequencing. Following 10 days of culture, CD4+ T cells were isolated. PCR confirmed that the person was infected with SARS-CoV-2 between March and December 2020. Participants were vaccinated with two doses of either the BNT162b2 or mRNA-1273 vaccine. Profiling relied on immunoSEQ multiplex PCR, and the TCRdb table lists in-frame clones only, not all of them. The sample lists 17,000 or so clones; over 60% were seen once. Their specific antigens are unknown. The source was CD4+ T cells from PBMCs cultured with SARS-CoV-2 spike peptides, collected after COVID-19 vaccination. These receptors came from a human donor who had a prior SARS-CoV-2 infection.

The chain couples TRBV7-9 to TRBJ2-1; no clear D gene. The V gene's germline CDR1 is SEHNR and CDR2 FQNEAQ (reference sequence). V was clipped by 1 base and J by 0 bases, with 7 bases between them. This CDR3 contains 15 residues. CDR3 protein: CASSLEGISYNEQFF. Written as DNA, the CDR3 is TGTGCCAGCAGCTTAGAGGGAATCTCCTACAATGAGCAGTTCTTC.

This clone appeared a few times. This chain joins TRBV4-2 and TRBJ1-6; 9 nucleotides align to TRBD1. CDR1 is LGHNA, CDR2 YNFKEQ, per germline. CDR3 length equals 15 residues. The junction had 4 bases not matched to a gene; V was cut back by 1 base and J by 9 bases. The CDR3 nucleotides read TGTGCCAGCAGCCAAGGCGGGACAGGGATTTCACCCCTCCACTTT. Translating it yields CASSQGGTGISPLHF.

The chain is built from TRBV21-1 and TRBJ2-1; the table gives TRBD2 as D, unverified against the DNA. TRBV21-1 constitutes a pseudogene. This CDR3 region has 16 residues. The chain's CDR3 is CASSKADSGVRGEQFF. CDR3 DNA sequence: TGTGCCAGCAGCAAAGCTGATAGCGGGGTAAGGGGTGAGCAGTTCTTC.

The V call is TRBV18, the J call TRBJ2-3, with 7 bases matching TRBD2. The V and J ends lost 0 bases and 4 bases, in that order; junction bases with no gene match: 1. From germline, CDR1 is KGHSH and CDR2 LQKENI. This CDR3 region has 14 residues. The CDR3 DNA reads TGTGCCAGCTCACCACCGGGAGGGCCAGATACGCAGTATTTT. Protein sequence: CASSPPGGPDTQYF.

The CDR3 region is CASSLITSSSGNTIYF. The CDR3 DNA follows: TGTGCCAGCAGCCTAATCACCTCTTCCTCTGGAAACACCATATATTTT. This chain uses TRBV7-2 with TRBJ1-3; D remains unclear. The CDR3 runs 16 residues. V lost 5 bases and J 0 bases, leaving 14 bases between the germline ends. The germline V gene encodes CDR1 SGHTA and CDR2 FQGNSA.

This clone was counted only a few times. The CDR3 protein is CASTDGLNEQYF. The CDR3 DNA sequence: TGTGCCAGCACCGATGGACTAAACGAGCAGTACTTC. V and J are TRBV6-5 and TRBJ2-7; a possible D gene is TRBD2 (6 bases). The V gene lost 7 bases and the J gene lost 5 bases, with 12 bases spanning the gap. The CDR3 sequence is 12 residues long. Germline V gives CDR1 MNHEY, CDR2 SVGAGI.

The V and J genes are TRBV3-1 (or the pseudogene TRBV3-2) and TRBJ1-1, with 11 positions matching TRBD1. Germline V gene lookup returns CDR1 LGHDT and CDR2 YNNKEL (reference sequence). Germline trimming cut 2 bases from V and 3 bases from J; bases unmatched to any gene: 2. This CDR3 comprises 15 residues. CDR3 sequence (DNA): TGTGCCAGCAGCCAACCGGGACAGGGGGACACTGAAGCTTTCTTT. This sequence encodes CASSQPGQGDTEAFF.

J is TRBJ1-6 and V is TRBV14, with D perhaps TRBD1 (5 bases). The CDR3 sequence is 14 residues long. Germline V gene lookup returns CDR1 SGHDN and CDR2 FVKESK. Deletions cut 3 bases from V and 10 bases from J, with 13 bases between. CDR3 residues: CASSQGRSRSPLHF. The CDR3 DNA sequence: TGTGCCAGCAGCCAGGGGCGTTCAAGATCACCCCTCCACTTT.

The V call is TRBV10-3, the J call TRBJ2-3, with D hard to call. The ends were cut back, 7 bases at V and 1 base at J, with 9 bases in the middle. Germline CDR1 ENHRY, CDR2 SYGVKD. This CDR3 is built from 13 residues. The CDR3 loop reads CAITSSGTDTQYF. The CDR3 bases are TGTGCCATCACATCGTCTGGCACAGATACGCAGTATTTT.

This chain uses TRBV4-1 with TRBJ2-1, with 14 bases matching TRBD2. J lost 0 bases, V lost 3 bases, and 7 bases had no gene match. The CDR3 covers 19 residues. CDR1 MGHRA and CDR2 YSYEKL come from the germline V gene. The CDR3 loop reads CASSHQIGLAGGSYNEQFF. Written as DNA, the CDR3 is TGCGCCAGCAGCCATCAAATCGGACTAGCGGGAGGCTCCTACAATGAGCAGTTCTTC.

This chain connects TRBV4-2 to TRBJ2-3; 9 bases are a match to TRBD2. V was pared by 4 bases and J by 1 base, with 18 bases of the junction left unmatched. The CDR3 is 20 amino acids. Germline CDR1 is LGHNA and CDR2 is YNFKEQ. The CDR3 nucleotides are TGTGCCAGCAGCCTACATCGCGGTAGCGGGGGCCATACGGGCACAGATACGCAGTATTTT. Residues: CASSLHRGSGGHTGTDTQYF.